This entry lists 7 T cell receptor beta chains sequenced from one sample in a study of T-cell memory formation after mild COVID-19. TCRdb reprocessed the 5' RACE reads with MiXCR, giving one entry per CDR3 protein. The sample gives hundreds of thousands of distinct CDR3 sequences, 20% of which show up once; around 12% is in the top ten. Sequencing input: PBMCs or a T cell subset sorted from them (not recorded which). The receptors here all came from an adult woman who had mild COVID-19 (a few samples of this study predate the infection). Cell type and time point are not known.

In its sample, this clonotype was seen a few times. This chain links TRBV6-2 or TRBV6-3 with TRBJ1-1; 7 positions match TRBD1. V gave up 2 bases and J gave up 10 bases; unmatched junction bases: 7. The CDR3 length is 13 residues. Germline V gene lookup returns CDR1 MNHEY and CDR2 SVGEGT. CDR3 loop: CASSYPSGGRAFF. The DNA of the CDR3 is TGTGCCAGCAGTTACCCTTCAGGGGGAAGAGCTTTCTTT.

The gene calls are TRBV7-8 and TRBJ2-7; 7 nucleotides match TRBD1. The CDR3 spans 15 residues. The germline V gene has CDR1 SGHVS and CDR2 FQNEAQ. The V and J ends lost 4 bases and 3 bases, in that order; junction bases with no gene match: 9. CDR3 amino acids: CASSSHRTGRYEQYF. CDR3 DNA sequence: TGTGCCAGCAGCTCCCACAGGACAGGCCGCTACGAGCAGTACTTC.

The chain is built from TRBV29-1 and TRBJ1-1, with 7 bases that match TRBD1. The germline V gene encodes CDR1 SQVTM and CDR2 ANQGSEA. The junction had 7 bases not matched to a gene; V was cut back by 4 bases and J by 5 bases. The CDR3 contains 13 residues. Written as DNA, the CDR3 is TGCAGCGTTGGAACAGGGGTTTGGACTGAAGCTTTCTTT. Translating gives CSVGTGVWTEAFF.

This clonotype occurred a few times. The chain joins TRBV3-1 to TRBJ2-1; 13 nucleotides agree with TRBD2. V shed 4 bases and J 6 bases; nucleotides not matched to a gene: 9. Germline CDR1 LGHDT, CDR2 YNNKEL (reference sequence). This CDR3 region has 17 residues. This CDR3 reads CASSPRTSGSVRNEQFF. CDR3 DNA sequence: TGTGCCAGCAGCCCTAGGACTAGCGGGAGTGTTCGCAATGAGCAGTTCTTC.

This clonotype appeared a few times. This chain links TRBV21-1 with TRBJ2-7; the listed D gene, TRBD2, was not tested against the DNA. TRBV21-1 is labeled a pseudogene. This CDR3 has 15 amino acids. The CDR3 loop is CASSTGASGPHEQYF. The CDR3 region has the DNA TGTGCCAGCAGCACTGGGGCTAGCGGGCCGCACGAGCAGTACTTC.

Only a few counts were recorded for this clonotype. The chain combines TRBV5-5 with TRBJ1-4; D may be TRBD1 (5 bases). Germline V gene sequence: CDR1 SGHKS, CDR2 YYEKEE (reference sequence). The CDR3 consists of 14 residues. The V end was cut by 4 bases, the J end by 5 bases, with 12 bases between. The CDR3 region is CASSLGTVNEKLFF. In DNA form, the CDR3 reads TGTGCCAGCAGCCTCGGGACCGTCAATGAAAAACTGTTTTTT.

There are many counts of this clonotype. The gene calls are TRBV18 and TRBJ2-7, with D possibly being TRBD1 (5 bases). The CDR3 covers 13 residues. Germline-derived CDR1 and CDR2 are KGHSH and LQKENI. V was trimmed by 2 bases and J by 7 bases, leaving 12 bases between them. The chain's CDR3 is CASSPNTGREQYF. CDR3 coding DNA: TGTGCCAGCTCACCAAATACAGGCCGGGAGCAGTACTTC.